These 29 T cell receptor beta chains came from one sample sequenced in a study of T cells after yellow fever vaccination (dated by TCRdb to about 2019). This specimen's treatment or condition label, interpreted: live attenuated yellow fever vaccine strain. The receptor library was made with 5' RACE. For sequencing, an Illumina HiSeq 2500 was employed. The public sequencing data were trimmed at Q25 with fastp and processed into clonotypes with MiXCR by TCRdb, which kept only in-frame beta chains. For every CDR3 protein sequence, its rows merge into one entry that carries the most common genes and DNA. For this sample the table gives tens of thousands of distinct CDR3 sequences, of which 6.5% to 8% were detected only once. In total, the top ten clones hold about 22% of the sample. The source material was PBMCs, either bulk or a sorted T-cell subset (CD4+, CD8+, memory, or dextramer-sorted; not recorded which), sampled on the day of the first yellow fever vaccination. The receptors were gathered from a man aged 18 to 35 who received the YFV17D yellow fever vaccine.

This clonotype has at least ten counts. The chain employs TRBV5-1 and TRBJ2-7; 7 bases fit TRBD1. There are 16 residues in the CDR3. Germline-derived CDR1 and CDR2 are SGHRS and YFSETQ. The ends lost 0 bases at V and 2 bases at J; junction bases unmatched: 8. The CDR3 is CASSLGGTDAAYEQYF. CDR3 bases: TGCGCCAGCAGCTTGGGGGGGACAGACGCCGCCTACGAGCAGTACTTC.

This clonotype was picked up many times. The chain recombines TRBV12-5 with TRBJ2-2, with 13 nucleotides matching TRBD2. The CDR3 contains 16 residues. J was trimmed by 3 bases and V by 6 bases; bases with no gene match: 4. Per the germline V gene, CDR1 is LGHNT and CDR2 is FRNRAP. CDR3 nucleotide sequence: TGTGCTAGTGGCAGGACTAGCGGGGGAGACACCGGGGAGCTGTTTTTT. This encodes CASGRTSGGDTGELFF.

This clonotype was observed at least ten times. The chain recombines TRBV3-1 with TRBJ1-1, with D tentatively TRBD1 (5 bases). Trimming took off 3 bases at V and 6 bases at J, with 11 bases between the two ends. Germline CDR1 is LGHDT and CDR2 is YNNKEL (reference sequence). The CDR3 is made up of 13 amino acids. The CDR3: CASSQAGTSEAFF. CDR3 coding DNA: TGTGCCAGCAGCCAGGCGGGGACCTCTGAAGCTTTCTTT.

The V gene is TRBV3-1, the J gene TRBJ1-6; 8 bases map to TRBD1. CDR1 is LGHDT, CDR2 YNNKEL, per germline (reference sequence). This CDR3 region has 16 residues. The trim removed 0 bases at V and 9 bases at J, leaving 7 bases unmatched. The CDR3 region is CASSQDPQGAGSPLHF. The CDR3 nucleotides read TGTGCCAGCAGCCAAGACCCCCAGGGGGCGGGTTCACCCCTCCACTTT.

On this clonotype: A single base separates this from a much larger clone, so it may be a read error. The chain couples TRBV20-1 to TRBJ2-1; tentatively, D is TRBD2 (5 bases). Germline CDR1 is DFQATT and CDR2 is SNEGSKA (reference sequence). The length of the CDR3 is 15 residues. V shed 2 bases and J shed 7 bases, with 18 bases lying between them. The CDR3 sequence: CSARTDYATGNEQFF. The CDR3 bases are TGCAGTGCTAGAACTGACTATGCGACTGGAAATGAGCAGTTCTTC.

This clonotype was seen at least ten times. The J gene is TRBJ2-1, the V gene TRBV29-1, with 14 bases identical to TRBD2. Germline loops: CDR1 SQVTM, CDR2 ANQGSEA. This CDR3 contains 12 residues. The trim removed 7 bases at V and 9 bases at J, leaving 2 bases unmatched. Here the CDR3 DNA reads TGCAGCGGCGGACTAGCGGGAGGTGAGCAGTTCTTC. Its translation: CSGGLAGGEQFF.

This clonotype occurred many times. The gene calls are TRBV7-9 and TRBJ2-5; D call uncertain. The CDR3 runs 11 residues. CDR1 is SEHNR and CDR2 is FQNEAQ in the germline V gene (reference sequence). V dropped 4 bases and J dropped 4 bases, with 4 bases sitting between them. CDR3 DNA sequence: TGTGCCAGCAGCTCGATAGAGACCCAGTACTTC. It is translated as CASSSIETQYF.

This clonotype was recorded many times. The chain is built from TRBV3-1 and TRBJ2-5; possibly TRBD2 for D (6 bases). In germline, CDR1 is LGHDT, CDR2 YNNKEL (reference sequence). The CDR3 spans 13 residues. V was trimmed by 3 bases and J by 2 bases, leaving 7 bases between them. The CDR3 sequence: CASSQGLQETQYF. Written as DNA, the CDR3 is TGTGCCAGCAGCCAGGGACTGCAAGAGACCCAGTACTTC.

CDR3 sequence reads: CASSPRDYSGNTIYF. CDR3 nucleotide sequence: TGTGCCAGCAGTCCGCGGGACTACTCTGGAAACACCATATATTTT. The chain couples TRBV12-3 or TRBV12-4 to TRBJ1-3; tentative D call: TRBD1 (5 bases). CDR3 size: 15 residues. The V end lost 5 bases, the J end lost 0 bases, and 11 bases lay between the germline ends.

This chain links TRBV3-1 with TRBJ2-3; D may be TRBD1 (5 bases). The germline CDR1 and CDR2 sequences are LGHDT and YNNKEL (reference sequence). V was clipped by 6 bases and J by 6 bases, with 7 bases between them. The CDR3 loop spans 11 amino acids. The CDR3 sequence: CASSQGDTQYF. DNA of the CDR3: TGTGCCAGCAGTCAGGGCGATACGCAGTATTTT.

This clonotype showed up many times. The rearrangement joins TRBV3-1 to TRBJ2-3, with a possible D match to TRBD2 (5 bases). V lost 4 bases and J 6 bases, leaving 11 bases between the germline ends. The CDR3 runs to 13 residues. CDR1 and CDR2 (germline): LGHDT, YNNKEL (reference sequence). The CDR3 loop is CASSLRGPDTQYF. In nucleotides, the CDR3 is TGTGCCAGCAGCCTGAGAGGGCCGGATACGCAGTATTTT.

The sample holds many counts of this clonotype. This chain uses TRBV20-1 with TRBJ1-6; TRBD1 matches at 11 bases. The CDR3 totals 17 residues. With V trimmed by 0 bases and J by 12 bases, 13 bases remained unmatched. The germline V gene encodes CDR1 DFQATT and CDR2 SNEGSKA (reference sequence). This CDR3 reads CSARERGTGTGGRPLHF. CDR3 bases: TGCAGTGCTAGAGAAAGGGGAACCGGGACAGGGGGACGACCCCTCCACTTT.

In its sample, this clonotype was seen many times. This chain connects TRBV7-2 to TRBJ2-4, with D perhaps TRBD1 (6 bases). Looked up from germline, CDR1 is SGHTA and CDR2 is FQGNSA. CDR3 length: 14 amino acids. With 4 bases removed from V and 2 bases from J, the gap between germline ends came to 9 bases. The DNA of the CDR3 is TGTGCCAGCAGCTACAGGGTTTCCAAAAACATTCAGTACTTC. Translating gives CASSYRVSKNIQYF.

The V call is TRBV12-3 or TRBV12-4, the J call TRBJ2-3; 7 bases are a match to TRBD2. There are 17 residues in the CDR3. V lost 11 bases and J lost 0; bases outside the gene matches: 17. CDR3 DNA sequence: TGTGCCTTCACCCTCACCAAGGGCGGGGGAAGCACAGATACGCAGTATTTT. It is translated as CAFTLTKGGGSTDTQYF.

This clonotype was seen more than once but under ten times. The chain links TRBV7-9 to TRBJ1-1; no reliable D call. The CDR3 has 14 amino acids. Germline CDR1 is SEHNR and CDR2 is FQNEAQ (reference sequence). V was trimmed by 3 bases and J by 7 bases, leaving 15 bases between them. The chain's CDR3 is CASSFIRTVDEAFF. In DNA form, the CDR3 reads TGTGCCAGCAGCTTCATAAGGACGGTCGATGAAGCTTTCTTT.

The V and J genes are TRBV7-9 and TRBJ2-7; D is possibly TRBD2 (7 bases). V gave up 4 bases and J gave up 6 bases, with 13 bases separating them. The germline V gene has CDR1 SEHNR and CDR2 FQNEAQ (reference sequence). CDR3 length: 13 amino acids. CDR3 bases: TGTGCCAGCAGCTCTCAAGGGGGGGTCGAGCAGTACTTC. Translating gives CASSSQGGVEQYF.

This clonotype has at least ten counts. V gene TRBV12-3 or TRBV12-4 combines with J gene TRBJ2-2; no reliable D call. The CDR3 contains 14 residues. The V end was cut by 6 bases, the J end by 1 base, with 9 bases between. The CDR3 region is CASSPSVNTGELFF. Written as DNA, the CDR3 is TGTGCCAGCAGCCCCTCAGTGAACACCGGGGAGCTGTTTTTT.

This clonotype was recorded at least ten times. The chain has TRBV3-1 and TRBJ2-1; possible D gene TRBD2, 6 bases. Trimming stripped 0 bases from V and 14 bases from J, with 14 bases between. This CDR3 is built from 13 residues. Germline V gene lookup returns CDR1 LGHDT and CDR2 YNNKEL (reference sequence). The CDR3 coding sequence is TGTGCCAGCAGCCAAGATCCGGGACTGCCAGAGTTCTTC. It encodes CASSQDPGLPEFF.

The chain recombines TRBV10-3 with TRBJ2-1; 9 bases match TRBD2. V shed 9 bases, J shed 4 bases, and the junction held 4 bases outside the gene matches. Germline V CDR1 and CDR2: ENHRY, SYGVKD. CDR3 size: 13 residues. CDR3 coding DNA: TGTGCCATGTCTAGCGGGATTTACAATGAGCAGTTCTTC. It translates to CAMSSGIYNEQFF.

The chain has TRBV7-2 and TRBJ2-3, with D possibly being TRBD2 (5 bases). This CDR3 region has 14 residues. Germline-derived CDR1 and CDR2 are SGHTA and FQGNSA. V lost 5 bases and J lost 1, with 10 bases in between. DNA for the CDR3: TGTGCCAGCAGCGAGGACTCCCGCACAGATACGCAGTATTTT. This translates into CASSEDSRTDTQYF.

This clonotype has a count of ten or more. This chain links TRBV7-2 with TRBJ1-2; 7 bases are a match to TRBD1. Trimming took 3 bases from V and 5 from J; bases not matched to a gene: 6. The CDR3 length is 14 residues. CDR1 is SGHTA, CDR2 FQGNSA, per germline. The CDR3 DNA is TGTGCCAGCAGCTTCGAACAGGGGATTTATGGCTACACCTTC. Amino acid sequence: CASSFEQGIYGYTF. Looking up the rest from reference TRBV7-2 and TRBJ1-2 gives the full variable domain: GAGVSQSPSNKVTEKGKDVELRCDPISGHTALYWYRQSLGQGLEFLIYFQGNSAPDKSGLPSDRFSAERTGGSVSTLTIQRTQQEDSAVYLCASSFEQGIYGYTFGSGTRLTVV.

This clonotype came up many times. The V and J genes are TRBV6-1 and TRBJ2-7; tentative D call: TRBD2 (6 bases). Germline CDR1 and CDR2: MNHNS and SASEGT. V gave up 9 bases and J gave up 3 bases, with 27 bases separating them. The length of the CDR3 is 17 residues. For the CDR3, the DNA is TGTGCCAGTAGCCACCGGAGGGTCAGCGGGCTCATCTACGAGCAGTACTTC. Protein sequence: CASSHRRVSGLIYEQYF.

With respect to this clonotype: It may be a read error: a sequence one base away is much more abundant. V is TRBV5-1 and J is TRBJ2-2; the match to TRBD1 covers 9 bases. The CDR3 has 16 amino acids. Looked up from germline, CDR1 is SGHRS and CDR2 is YFSETQ. Trimming removed 9 bases from V and 0 bases from J; junction bases left unmatched: 9. As DNA, the CDR3 is TGCGCCATCACCCCGGGACAGGGCGCGAACACCGGGGAGCTGTTTTTT. Translated, it gives CAITPGQGANTGELFF.

Only a few counts were recorded for this clonotype. This chain links TRBV18 with TRBJ2-1, with TRBD2 identical over 14 bases. The CDR3 has 17 amino acids. Germline V gives CDR1 KGHSH, CDR2 LQKENI. Trimming removed 4 bases from V and 4 bases from J; junction bases left unmatched: 6. The CDR3 region is CASSRGTSGGGYNEQFF. CDR3 coding DNA: TGTGCCAGCTCACGTGGGACTAGCGGGGGAGGATACAATGAGCAGTTCTTC. The variable domain in full, with the rest retrieved from reference TRBV18 and TRBJ2-1, is NAGVMQNPRHLVRRRGQEARLRCSPMKGHSHVYWYRQLPEEGLKFMVYLQKENIIDESGMPKERFSAEFPKEGPSILRIQQVVRGDSAAYFCASSRGTSGGGYNEQFFGPGTRLTVL.

The sample holds many counts of this clonotype. V usage is TRBV20-1 and J usage is TRBJ2-3; D call uncertain. This CDR3 has 15 residues. With 6 bases removed from V and 0 bases from J, the gap between germline ends came to 16 bases. The germline V gene has CDR1 DFQATT and CDR2 SNEGSKA (reference sequence). The CDR3 is CSATLPRSSTDTQYF. In nucleotides, the CDR3 is TGCAGTGCCACCCTTCCCCGGTCTAGCACAGATACGCAGTATTTT.

In its sample, this clonotype was seen many times. V is TRBV9 and J is TRBJ2-1; 11 nucleotides match TRBD1. Trimming removed 0 bases from V and 3 bases from J; junction bases left unmatched: 2. The CDR3 has 16 residues. CDR1 SGDLS and CDR2 YYNGEE come from the germline V gene. DNA for the CDR3: TGTGCCAGCAGCGTAGCCGGGACAGGGGGCTACAATGAGCAGTTCTTC. It is translated as CASSVAGTGGYNEQFF.

In this sample, this clonotype turned up many times. The chain employs TRBV7-2 and TRBJ2-1, with a weak D call TRBD2 (5 bases). This CDR3 is built from 15 residues. Germline loops: CDR1 SGHTA, CDR2 FQGNSA. V was cut by 1 base and J by 7 bases, with 14 bases left in between. Here the CDR3 DNA reads TGTGCCAGCAGCTTAGATTTGACTACCGGGAATGAGCAGTTCTTC. Translating gives CASSLDLTTGNEQFF.

This clonotype was seen ten or more times. The genes are TRBV7-3 and TRBJ2-3; 7 nucleotides align to TRBD1. Germline V CDR1 and CDR2: SGHTA, FQGTGA. Trimming took 7 bases from V and 4 from J; bases not matched to a gene: 8. This CDR3 has 14 residues. The CDR3 coding sequence is TGTGCCAGCAAAGAGGGGCAGGGGGCAGATACGCAGTATTTT. Translated, it gives CASKEGQGADTQYF.

The table lists this clonotype with many counts. V and J are TRBV7-2 and TRBJ1-6; a weak D match, TRBD1 (6 bases). Deletions cut 0 bases from V and 10 bases from J, with 10 bases between. Looked up from germline, CDR1 is SGHTA and CDR2 is FQGNSA. The CDR3 totals 14 residues. CDR3 DNA: TGTGCCAGCAGCTTAGCCCTAGGGGGATCACCCCTCCACTTT. Protein: CASSLALGGSPLHF.